This TCR beta chain was identified during a study of monozygotic twins with inflammatory bowel disease (dated by TCRdb to the late 2010s). About the study as a whole: The complete study included roughly 30 monozygotic twin pairs: 19 IBD-discordant Danish pairs and nine German pairs, of which four were IBD-concordant and five were IBD-discordant. Within discordant pairs, disease-associated traits were sought mainly by comparing IBD patients with their genetically identical healthy co-twins. Each individual had, on average, about 151 000 unique TCRalpha sequences and 181 000 unique TCRbeta sequences available for analysis.

From each donor, a roughly 2.7 ml peripheral blood sample was collected into PAXgene tubes and kept at -80 degrees C. Total RNA was isolated from whole blood with the PAXgene blood miRNA kit on an automated QIAcube, without T cell sorting. Deep TCRalpha and TCRbeta repertoire profiling with unique molecular barcoding was performed on peripheral blood of monozygotic twin pairs concordant or discordant for inflammatory bowel disease. For every twin pair, smoking habits were documented, and each individual was categorised as a current, former or never smoker. As to this clonotype: Its antigen is still unknown.

Libraries came from 5' RACE. Preparation of each TCR library used 3,000 to 3,500 ng of total RNA. For each sample, cDNA was synthesized in eight separate reactions using SMARTScribe reverse transcriptase. During cDNA synthesis, template switching introduced unique molecular identifiers that contained a 6-nucleotide sample barcode. Amplification of TCRalpha and TCRbeta cDNA involved two nested PCRs of 16 and 9 cycles, and each PCR was followed by bead purification. Before amplification, cDNA was treated with uracil DNA-glycosylase and purified using the QIAquick PCR purification kit. In the second PCR, Illumina TruSeq-compatible adapters and sample-specific barcodes were added. TapeStation and Qubit were used to check library quality and concentration, and about 5 ng of each library was pooled. The pooled libraries were sequenced with 2 x 100 bp reads and custom sequencing primers on an Illumina HiSeq2500 single-index Rapid Run. As for how the authors treated the data: UMI-based consensus assembly with MiGEC version 1.2.6 was used to correct PCR and sequencing errors. MiXCR version 2.1.1 handled V(D)J alignment, clonotype assembly and CDR3 extraction. Normalisation of gene usage, clonotype sharing and MAIT/NKT TCR abundance was achieved by analysing the top 1000, 10 000 and 20 000 clonotypes per sample. After downsampling to 27 000 UMIs, diversity was calculated as the inverse Simpson index using the vegan R package. Statistical testing used paired Mann-Whitney U tests on the discordant twin pairs and applied Benjamini-Hochberg correction for multiple testing. With the reads reprocessed by TCRdb, a single entry stands for each CDR3 protein sequence and no DNA is reported. These V and J calls are TCRdb output, not the study's own analysis. The table for this sample shows approximately 380,000 distinct CDR3 sequences. The ten largest clones capture 2% to 3% of the sample.

Study-wide conclusions, independent of this receptor: A decrease in TCRbeta repertoire diversity, as measured by inverse Simpson index, was observed in IBD patients compared with their healthy co-twins. Repertoire similarity did not differ between concordant and discordant twins, possibly due to limited statistical power. Background noise and inter-individual variability may have been introduced into the repertoires by the differing immunosuppressive treatments among patients. Fewer clonotypes were shared with other individuals by IBD patients than by healthy twins, most markedly in patients showing signs of disease activity. The results gave no support for a single strong signal or clonotype linked to IBD. The analysis was unable to tell different T cell subtypes apart.

Taken from the germline V gene, the CDR1 and CDR2 loops are SGHTA and FQGNSA. From the cysteine through the phenylalanine, the CDR3 covers 13 amino acids. DNA is not recorded here. The clonotype comes from a human donor with ulcerative colitis or Crohn's disease, or a healthy co-twin of an affected twin (not recorded which). The chain is assembled from TRBV7-2 and TRBJ2-7; lacking DNA, the TRBD1 call made by TCRdb goes unchecked. The sample was blood. The CDR3 sequence is CSSSFVTGYEQYF.